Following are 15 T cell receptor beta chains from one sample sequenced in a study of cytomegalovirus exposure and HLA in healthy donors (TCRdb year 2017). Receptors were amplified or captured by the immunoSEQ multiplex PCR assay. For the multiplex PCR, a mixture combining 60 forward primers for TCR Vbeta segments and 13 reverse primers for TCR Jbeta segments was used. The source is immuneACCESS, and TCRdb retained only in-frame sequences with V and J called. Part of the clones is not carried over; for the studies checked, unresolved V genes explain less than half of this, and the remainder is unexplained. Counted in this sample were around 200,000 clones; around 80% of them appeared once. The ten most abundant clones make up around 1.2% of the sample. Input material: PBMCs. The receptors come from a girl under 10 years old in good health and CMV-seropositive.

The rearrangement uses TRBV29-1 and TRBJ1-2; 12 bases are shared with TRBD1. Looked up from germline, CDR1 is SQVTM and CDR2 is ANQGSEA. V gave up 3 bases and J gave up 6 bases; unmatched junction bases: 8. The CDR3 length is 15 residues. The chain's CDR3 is CSVEGTGGGWDGYTF. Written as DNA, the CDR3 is TGCAGCGTTGAGGGGACAGGGGGCGGGTGGGATGGCTACACCTTC.

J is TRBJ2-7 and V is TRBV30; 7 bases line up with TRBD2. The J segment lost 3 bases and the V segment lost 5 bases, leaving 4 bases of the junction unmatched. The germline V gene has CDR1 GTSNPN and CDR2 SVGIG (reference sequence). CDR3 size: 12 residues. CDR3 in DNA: TGTGCCTGGGGTAGCGGGTACTACGAGCAGTACTTC. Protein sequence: CAWGSGYYEQYF.

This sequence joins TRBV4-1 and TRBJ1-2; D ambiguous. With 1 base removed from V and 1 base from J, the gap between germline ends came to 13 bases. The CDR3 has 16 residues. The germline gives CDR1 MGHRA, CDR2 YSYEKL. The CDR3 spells CASSQGAGIGNYGYTF. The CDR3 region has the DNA TGCGCCAGCAGCCAAGGGGCTGGAATTGGTAACTATGGCTACACCTTC.

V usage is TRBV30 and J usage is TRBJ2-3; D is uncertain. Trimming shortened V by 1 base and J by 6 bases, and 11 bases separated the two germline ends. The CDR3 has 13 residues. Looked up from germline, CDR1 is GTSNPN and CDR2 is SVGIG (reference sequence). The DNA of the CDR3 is TGTGCCTGGAGTGCCTACCGCTGGGATACGCAGTATTTT. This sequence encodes CAWSAYRWDTQYF.

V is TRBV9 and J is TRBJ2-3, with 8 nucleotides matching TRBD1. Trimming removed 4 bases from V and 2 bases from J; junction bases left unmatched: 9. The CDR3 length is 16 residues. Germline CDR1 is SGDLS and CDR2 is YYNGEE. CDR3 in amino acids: CASSTRTGTITDTQYF. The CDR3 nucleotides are TGTGCCAGCAGCACTCGGACAGGGACAATCACAGATACGCAGTATTTT.

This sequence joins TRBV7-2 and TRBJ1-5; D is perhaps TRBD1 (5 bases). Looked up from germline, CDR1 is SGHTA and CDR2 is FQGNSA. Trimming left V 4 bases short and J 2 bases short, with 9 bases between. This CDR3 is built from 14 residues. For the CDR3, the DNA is TGTGCCAGCAGCTACCGGGGGGGCAATCAGCCCCAGCATTTT. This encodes CASSYRGGNQPQHF.

CDR3 coding DNA: TGTGCCAGCAGAAAAACAGGGGGAGAATACAATGAGCAGTTCTTC. Translating it yields CASRKTGGEYNEQFF. The rearrangement joins TRBV6-5 to TRBJ2-1, with 8 bases aligning to TRBD1. Germline V CDR1 and CDR2: MNHEY, SVGAGI. With V trimmed by 6 bases and J by 4 bases, 8 bases remained unmatched. The CDR3 contains 15 residues.

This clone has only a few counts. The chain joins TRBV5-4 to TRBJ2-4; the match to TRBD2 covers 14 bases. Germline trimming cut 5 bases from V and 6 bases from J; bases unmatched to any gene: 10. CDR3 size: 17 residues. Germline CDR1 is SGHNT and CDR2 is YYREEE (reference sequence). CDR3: CASRTRPTSGGANIQYF. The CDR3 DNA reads TGTGCCAGCAGGACCCGACCGACTAGCGGGGGGGCAAACATTCAGTACTTC.

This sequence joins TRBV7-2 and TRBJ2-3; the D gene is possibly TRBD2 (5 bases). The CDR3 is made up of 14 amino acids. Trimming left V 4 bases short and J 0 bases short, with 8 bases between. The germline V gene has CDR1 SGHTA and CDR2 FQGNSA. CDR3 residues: CASSSDFSTDTQYF. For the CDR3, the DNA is TGTGCCAGCAGCTCGGACTTCAGCACAGATACGCAGTATTTT.

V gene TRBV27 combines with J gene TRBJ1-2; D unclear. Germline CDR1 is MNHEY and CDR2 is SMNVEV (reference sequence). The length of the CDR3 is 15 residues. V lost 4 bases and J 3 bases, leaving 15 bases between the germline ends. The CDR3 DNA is TGTGCCAGCAGTTCCCTATCGGGAAGGGACTATGGCTACACCTTC. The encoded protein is CASSSLSGRDYGYTF.

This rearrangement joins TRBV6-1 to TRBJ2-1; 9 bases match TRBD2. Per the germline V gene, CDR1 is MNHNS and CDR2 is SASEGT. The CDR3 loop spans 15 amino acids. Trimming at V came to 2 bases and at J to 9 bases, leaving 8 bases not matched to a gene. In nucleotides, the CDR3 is TGTGCCAGCAGTGAACTGACTAGCGGAGGGGTTGAGCAGTTCTTC. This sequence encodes CASSELTSGGVEQFF.

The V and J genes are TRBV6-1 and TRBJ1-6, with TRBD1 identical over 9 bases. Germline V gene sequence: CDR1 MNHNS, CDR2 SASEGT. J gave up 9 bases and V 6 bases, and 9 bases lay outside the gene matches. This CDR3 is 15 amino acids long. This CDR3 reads CASSQQGTGRSPLHF. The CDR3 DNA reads TGTGCCAGCAGCCAACAGGGGACAGGGCGTTCACCCCTCCACTTT.

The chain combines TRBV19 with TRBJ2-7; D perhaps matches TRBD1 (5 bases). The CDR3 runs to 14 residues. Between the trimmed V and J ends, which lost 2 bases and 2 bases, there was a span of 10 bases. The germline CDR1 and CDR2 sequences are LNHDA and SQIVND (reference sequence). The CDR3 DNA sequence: TGTGCCAGTAGTATACAGACAGCCACCTACGAGCAGTACTTC. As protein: CASSIQTATYEQYF. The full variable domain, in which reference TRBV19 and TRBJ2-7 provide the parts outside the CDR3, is DGGITQSPKYLFRKEGQNVTLSCEQNLNHDAMYWYRQDPGQGLRLIYYSQIVNDFQKGDIAEGYSVSREKKESFPLTVTSAQKNPTAFYLCASSIQTATYEQYFGPGTRLTVT.

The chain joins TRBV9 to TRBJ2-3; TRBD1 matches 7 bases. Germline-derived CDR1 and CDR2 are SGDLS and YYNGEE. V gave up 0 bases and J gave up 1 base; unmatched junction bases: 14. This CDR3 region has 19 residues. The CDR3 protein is CASSVGRGHRGIGTDTQYF. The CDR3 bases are TGTGCCAGCAGCGTAGGAAGGGGGCACAGGGGTATCGGCACAGATACGCAGTATTTT.

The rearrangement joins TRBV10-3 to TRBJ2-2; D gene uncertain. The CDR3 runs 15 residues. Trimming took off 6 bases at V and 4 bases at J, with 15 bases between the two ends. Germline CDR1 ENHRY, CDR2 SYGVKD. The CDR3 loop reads CAIRQTLRSTGELFF. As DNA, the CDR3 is TGTGCCATCAGACAAACATTGAGGTCCACCGGGGAGCTGTTTTTT.